These 8 T cell receptor beta chains originate from one sample sequenced in a study of spatial heterogeneity in lung cancer. TCRdb itself ran the 5' RACE reads through MiXCR, one entry per CDR3 protein. Among more than 75,000 distinct CDR3 sequences, around 12% were seen once, and the ten largest hold 3.5% to 5.5%. Time point indicated: sample taken at primary tumor resection. The input material, whole RNA from tumor, nontumor lung or frozen PBMC, was sequenced unsorted. The specimen was PBMCs, collected at surgery. The receptors derive from a male donor with early-stage non-small cell lung cancer.

The chain joins TRBV7-3 to TRBJ1-2, with TRBD1 matching over 7 bases. The V gene's germline CDR1 is SGHTA and CDR2 FQGTGA. This CDR3 comprises 13 residues. Trimming at V came to 5 bases and at J to 8 bases, leaving 8 bases not matched to a gene. CDR3 coding DNA: TGTGCCAGCAGCCCCGACAGGGAAAGGGGCTACACCTTC. It codes for CASSPDRERGYTF.

This clonotype was seen a handful of times. The gene calls are TRBV3-1 and TRBJ2-1, with unresolved D. Trimming shortened V by 2 bases and J by 0 bases, and 5 bases separated the two germline ends. CDR1 is LGHDT and CDR2 is YNNKEL in the germline V gene (reference sequence). The CDR3 has 14 amino acids. In nucleotides, the CDR3 is TGTGCCAGCAGCCAACGATCCTCCTACAATGAGCAGTTCTTC. Translation gives CASSQRSSYNEQFF.

This clonotype was seen a handful of times. The chain combines TRBV7-3 with TRBJ2-3, with 8 bases fitting TRBD1. This CDR3 comprises 16 residues. J was trimmed by 1 base and V by 5 bases; bases with no gene match: 8. The germline CDR1 and CDR2 sequences are SGHTA and FQGTGA. The CDR3 sequence: CASSPGGPSGTDTQYF. In nucleotides, the CDR3 is TGTGCCAGCAGCCCAGGGGGCCCTAGCGGCACAGATACGCAGTATTTT. Filled out from reference TRBV7-3 and TRBJ2-3, the complete variable domain reads GAGVSQTPSNKVTEKGKYVELRCDPISGHTALYWYRQSLGQGPEFLIYFQGTGAADDSGLPNDRFFAVRPEGSVSTLKIQRTERGDSAVYLCASSPGGPSGTDTQYFGPGTRLTVL.

In its sample, this clonotype was seen many times. The chain carries TRBV27 and TRBJ1-6, with D perhaps TRBD1 (5 bases). Trimming took 11 bases from V and 3 from J, leaving 14 bases between them. This CDR3 is built from 14 residues. CDR1 is MNHEY, CDR2 SMNVEV, per germline (reference sequence). CDR3 sequence: CASSGHDYNSPLHF. In DNA form, the CDR3 reads TGTGCCTCCTCAGGACATGACTATAATTCACCCCTCCACTTT.

This clonotype was counted a few times. The gene calls are TRBV29-1 and TRBJ1-6; TRBD1 is a possible D gene (5 bases). The V end was cut by 6 bases, the J end by 9 bases, with 18 bases between. The CDR3 is 14 residues long. Germline-derived CDR1 and CDR2 are SQVTM and ANQGSEA. The CDR3 region is CSVLQEGTRSPLHF. The CDR3 DNA sequence: TGCAGCGTCTTACAGGAGGGTACTCGTTCACCCCTCCACTTT.

This clonotype turned up a few times. The V call is TRBV6-1, the J call TRBJ2-7; D ambiguous. The CDR3 extends over 12 amino acids. Trimming removed 2 bases at V and 4 bases at J, with 6 bases between. Germline V lookup: CDR1 MNHNS, CDR2 SASEGT. The DNA of the CDR3 is TGTGCCAGCAGTGAATGGTTGTACGAGCAGTACTTC. It specifies CASSEWLYEQYF.

The chain is built from TRBV25-1 and TRBJ2-2, with TRBD1 identical over 9 bases. In germline, CDR1 is MGHDK, CDR2 SYGVNS. The CDR3 totals 15 residues. V lost 1 base and J lost 5; bases outside the gene matches: 2. CDR3 bases: TGTGCCAGCAGTGAATTGGGGACAGGGACCGGGGAGCTGTTTTTT. It codes for CASSELGTGTGELFF. Drawing the rest from reference TRBV25-1 and TRBJ2-2, the complete variable domain is EADIYQTPRYLVIGTGKKITLECSQTMGHDKMYWYQQDPGMELHLIHYSYGVNSTEKGDLSSESTVSRIRTEHFPLTLESARPSHTSQYLCASSELGTGTGELFFGEGSRLTVL.

Ten or more counts support this clonotype. The genes are TRBV4-1 and TRBJ1-5, with D possibly being TRBD1 (6 bases). This CDR3 region has 13 residues. Trimming removed 6 bases from V and 7 bases from J, with 13 bases in between. CDR1 is MGHRA, CDR2 YSYEKL, per germline. CDR3 nucleotide sequence: TGCGCCAGCAGTCGGGACATTTCACAGCCCCAGCATTTT. Encoded protein: CASSRDISQPQHF.